This entry is about one TCR beta chain. Data came from immunoSEQ multiplex PCR; TCRdb stores just in-frame clones and leaves some out. The table includes about 72,000 clones, roughly 86% detected once. These data come from a study of blood T cell repertoires in COVID-19. The CDR3 length is 15 residues. Per germline, CDR1 SGHRS and CDR2 YFSETQ. V lost 2 bases, J lost 8 bases, and 14 bases lay in between. This receptor was taken from a woman in her sixties or seventies with acute or convalescent COVID-19. The chain recombines TRBV5-1 with TRBJ1-6; possible D gene TRBD1, 5 bases. The sequenced sample was peripheral blood. The CDR3 loop reads CASSFDSGGDSPLHF. The CDR3 DNA follows: TGCGCCAGCAGCTTCGACTCAGGAGGGGATTCACCCCTCCACTTT.